The sequence of this T cell receptor (beta chain) was determined in a study of blood T cell repertoires in COVID-19. Sequencing used immunoSEQ multiplex PCR; TCRdb keeps in-frame clones, though not all of them. The table lists about 300,000 clones, 70% to 90% of them singletons. Allocation to cohorts depended on clinical history reported by the participants. The V gene's germline CDR1 is MNHEY and CDR2 SMNVEV (reference sequence). V lost 4 bases and J lost 5; bases outside the gene matches: 7. This CDR3 has 15 residues. Input material: PBMCs or T cells enriched from blood (not recorded which). The J gene is TRBJ2-5, the V gene TRBV27; 10 bases align to TRBD1. The source is a woman in her thirties who had recovered from COVID-19. The CDR3 protein is CASSSLGQGRETQYF. Written as DNA, the CDR3 is TGTGCCAGCAGTTCTCTGGGACAGGGGAGGGAGACCCAGTACTTC.